The present T cell receptor (beta chain) was sequenced within a study of CD4 T cell repertoires in COVID-19. Some clones are missing from TCRdb's copy, which holds only in-frame ones; the method was immunoSEQ multiplex PCR. Altogether several hundred clones are present, around a quarter being singletons, with the ten largest covering 15% to 20%. Stimulation with autologous monocytes and recombinant SARS-CoV-2 spike or nucleoprotein produced proliferating antigen-reactive T cell lines. In its sample, this clone is large (0.1 to 1%). Its specificity is not known. Sequencing was performed on central memory CD4+ T cells, cultured in vitro, taken after recovery from COVID-19. This TCR was sampled from a human donor who had COVID-19.

The CDR3 protein is CASSPQVGELFF. The DNA of the CDR3 is TGTGCCAGTAGTCCCCAGGTGGGGGAGCTGTTTTTT. The chain uses TRBV19 and TRBJ2-2; D unresolved. Germline lookup yields CDR1 LNHDA and CDR2 SQIVND (reference sequence). There are 12 residues in the CDR3. V was trimmed by 5 bases and J by 8 bases, leaving 9 bases between them.